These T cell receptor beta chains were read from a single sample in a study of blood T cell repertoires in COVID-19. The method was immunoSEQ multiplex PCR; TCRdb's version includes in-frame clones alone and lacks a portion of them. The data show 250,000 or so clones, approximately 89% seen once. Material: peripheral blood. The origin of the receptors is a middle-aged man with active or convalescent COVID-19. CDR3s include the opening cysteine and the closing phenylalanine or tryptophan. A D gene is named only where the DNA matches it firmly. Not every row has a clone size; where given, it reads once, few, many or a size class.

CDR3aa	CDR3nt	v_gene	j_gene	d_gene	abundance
CASSFGQEGYEQYF	TGTGCCAGCAGCTTCGGGCAGGAGGGCTACGAGCAGTACTTC	TRBV5-4	TRBJ2-7	.	.
CAIGRTGQNTGELFF	TGTGCCATCGGCCGGACAGGACAGAACACCGGGGAGCTGTTTTTT	TRBV10-3	TRBJ2-2	TRBD1	once
CASSPREDYGYTF	TGTGCCAGCAGCCCCCGGGAGGACTATGGCTACACCTTC	TRBV9	TRBJ1-2	.	few
CASSDPESAGDEQYF	TGTGCCAGCAGCGACCCCGAGAGCGCGGGAGACGAGCAGTACTTC	TRBV9	TRBJ2-7	TRBD2	.
CASSSGAETQYF	TGTGCCAGCAGTTCAGGGGCTGAGACCCAGTACTTC	TRBV6-6	TRBJ2-5	.	.
CASSVEGTGGDTQYF	TGTGCCAGCAGCGTAGAGGGGACAGGTGGGGATACGCAGTATTTT	TRBV9	TRBJ2-3	TRBD1	.
CASSLMGLETQYF	TGCGCCAGCAGCTTGATGGGGCTGGAGACCCAGTACTTC	TRBV5-1	TRBJ2-5	.	.
CASQGQSYEQYF	TGTGCCAGCCAAGGACAGTCCTACGAGCAGTACTTC	TRBV7-9	TRBJ2-7	.	.
CASTSSYNSPLHF	TGTGCCAGCACCAGCTCCTATAATTCACCCCTCCACTTT	TRBV12-3/TRBV12-4	TRBJ1-6	.	.
CASSQGLLLAQGVGGYTF	TGTGCCAGCAGCCAAGGTCTGCTTCTGGCCCAGGGGGTTGGTGGCTACACCTTC	TRBV4-2	TRBJ1-2	TRBD1	.
CAWSSGTGFAEAFF	TGTGCCTGGAGTTCCGGGACAGGGTTCGCTGAAGCTTTCTTT	TRBV30	TRBJ1-1	TRBD1	.
CASSLRSYSIPNEQFF	TGTGCCAGCAGCTTGCGTTCCTATTCCATCCCCAATGAGCAGTTCTTC	TRBV5-4	TRBJ2-1	.	once
CATRPGHLSYNEQFF	TGTGCCACCCGACCGGGACACCTCTCCTACAATGAGCAGTTCTTC	TRBV6-6	TRBJ2-1	.	.
CASSLEGGINTGELFF	TGCGCCAGCAGCTTGGAAGGGGGCATAAACACCGGGGAGCTGTTTTTT	TRBV5-1	TRBJ2-2	TRBD1	few
CASSTGIGYQPQHF	TGTGCCAGCAGCACGGGGATTGGGTATCAGCCCCAGCATTTT	TRBV7-9	TRBJ1-5	.	.
CASSPSGGGNQPQHF	TGTGCCAGCAGCCCCTCCGGGGGTGGCAATCAGCCCCAGCATTTT	TRBV7-9	TRBJ1-5	.	.
CASIYAGGLEQYF	TGTGCCAGCATTTACGCGGGGGGGCTCGAGCAGTACTTC	TRBV28	TRBJ2-7	TRBD2	.
CASSVASGGLTDTQYF	TGTGCCAGCAGCGTAGCTAGCGGGGGGCTCACAGATACGCAGTATTTT	TRBV9	TRBJ2-3	TRBD2	.
CASSLVVQISLDTIYF	TGTGCCAGCAGCTTAGTTGTGCAGATAAGTCTCGACACCATATATTTT	TRBV7-9	TRBJ1-3	.	few
CASSFSGHLSTDTQYF	TGCGCCAGCAGCTTCTCTGGACACCTAAGCACAGATACGCAGTATTTT	TRBV5-1	TRBJ2-3	.	.
CASSQGRGGTSGSTQYF	TGTGCCAGCAGCCAAGGGAGGGGCGGGACTAGCGGGTCAACGCAGTATTTT	TRBV3-1/TRBV3-2	TRBJ2-3	TRBD2	.
CVWGGQTYNEQFF	TGTGTCTGGGGAGGCCAGACCTACAATGAGCAGTTCTTC	TRBV5-4	TRBJ2-1	.	.
CASSLDSRHTEAFF	TGTGCCAGCAGCTTGGACAGTAGACACACTGAAGCTTTCTTT	TRBV5-6	TRBJ1-1	.	once
CASSFFQGLNTEAFF	TGCGCCAGCAGCTTTTTTCAGGGTTTGAACACTGAAGCTTTCTTT	TRBV5-1	TRBJ1-1	.	.
CASSPLSVGTGELFF	TGTGCCAGCAGCCCACTTAGCGTTGGCACCGGGGAGCTGTTTTTT	TRBV3-1/TRBV3-2	TRBJ2-2	.	.
CASSGGSEAFF	TGTGCCAGCAGCGGGGGGTCTGAAGCTTTCTTT	TRBV13	TRBJ1-1	.	.
CASSFGDRGSYEQYF	TGTGCCAGCAGCTTCGGGGACAGGGGCTCCTACGAGCAGTACTTC	TRBV11-2	TRBJ2-7	TRBD1	.
CASSPVLGSHQEQYF	TGTGCCAGCAGCCCCGTTCTGGGCAGCCACCAGGAGCAGTACTTC	TRBV9	TRBJ2-7	.	.
CASSNRQGQSYEQYF	TGTGCCAGCAGTAACAGACAGGGGCAGTCCTACGAGCAGTACTTC	TRBV6-6	TRBJ2-7	TRBD1	.
CASSQTRVDGNTIYF	TGTGCCAGCAGTCAAACCAGGGTAGATGGAAACACCATATATTTT	TRBV2	TRBJ1-3	.	.
CASSLPPGHSLIETQYF	TGTGCCAGCAGTTTGCCCCCGGGACACTCTTTGATTGAGACCCAGTACTTC	TRBV28	TRBJ2-5	.	.